The 18 T cell receptor beta chains listed next were all sequenced from one sample in a study of B cell selection in AIRE deficiency. Sequencing used immunoSEQ multiplex PCR; TCRdb keeps in-frame clones, though not all of them. The table lists about 24,000 clones, roughly 95% of them singletons. The sorted conventional CD4 T cells were gated as CD4+CD127+. Input material: CD4+CD127+ conventional T cells sorted from PBMCs. Receptors originate from a human donor in good health.

CDR3: CATSRVQNTGELFF. In DNA, the CDR3 is TGTGCCACCAGCAGAGTACAGAACACCGGGGAGCTGTTTTTT. V and J are TRBV15 and TRBJ2-2; the D is unclear. The CDR3 is 14 residues long. The V end lost 1 base, the J end lost 1 base, and 4 bases lay between the germline ends. The germline V gene has CDR1 LNHNV and CDR2 YYDKDF (reference sequence). Full variable domain (missing parts from reference TRBV15 and TRBJ2-2): DAMVIQNPRYQVTQFGKPVTLSCSQTLNHNVMYWYQQKSSQAPKLLFHYYDKDFNNEADTPDNFQSRRPNTSFCFLDIRSPGLGDTAMYLCATSRVQNTGELFFGEGSRLTVL.

The chain employs TRBV4-3 and TRBJ2-5, with D maybe TRBD2 (7 bases). This CDR3 spans 16 amino acids. Per germline, CDR1 LGHNA and CDR2 YSLEER. V lost 0 bases and J 4 bases, leaving 15 bases between the germline ends. Here the CDR3 DNA reads TGCGCCAGCAGCCAAGATGAGAGGGGGGGCACAGAGACCCAGTACTTC. It encodes CASSQDERGGTETQYF.

This chain connects TRBV5-4 to TRBJ2-7, with D perhaps given as TRBD1 or TRBD2 (5 bases each). The germline gives CDR1 SGHNT, CDR2 YYREEE (reference sequence). The length of the CDR3 is 16 residues. Trimming cost V 4 bases and J 3 bases, with 20 bases left between them. In nucleotides, the CDR3 is TGTGCCAGCAGCCGAGCCCGGGACCGGAGCCTCTACGAGCAGTACTTC. This sequence encodes CASSRARDRSLYEQYF.

The V and J genes are TRBV5-1 and TRBJ2-5; D possibly uses TRBD1 or TRBD2 (5 bases each). The germline V gene encodes CDR1 SGHRS and CDR2 YFSETQ. Trimming removed 4 bases at V and 4 bases at J, with 17 bases between. This CDR3 is 15 amino acids long. Here the CDR3 reads CASSTGRGSGETQYF. The CDR3 DNA is TGCGCCAGCAGCACGGGACGGGGAAGTGGAGAGACCCAGTACTTC.

V is TRBV9 and J is TRBJ2-3; unclear D gene. CDR3 length equals 12 residues. Trimming left V 4 bases short and J 6 bases short, with 9 bases between. CDR1 and CDR2 (germline): SGDLS, YYNGEE. CDR3 protein: CASSPTRDTQYF. The CDR3 nucleotides read TGTGCCAGCAGCCCGACCCGGGATACGCAGTATTTT.

The chain uses TRBV6-5 and TRBJ2-3, with TRBD2 identical over 8 bases. The CDR3 has 14 amino acids. CDR1 is MNHEY, CDR2 SVGAGI, per germline. Trimming at V came to 2 bases and at J to 5 bases, leaving 3 bases not matched to a gene. This CDR3 is CASSYERGKDTQYF. CDR3 nucleotides: TGTGCCAGCAGTTACGAGCGGGGGAAAGATACGCAGTATTTT.

The chain employs TRBV7-2 and TRBJ2-7; D may be TRBD2 (5 bases). Germline CDR1 and CDR2: SGHTA and FQGNSA. The CDR3 loop spans 14 amino acids. Trimming took 7 bases from V and 0 from J, leaving 13 bases between them. The DNA of the CDR3 is TGTGCCAGCACCCCCTGGAGGAACTCCTACGAGCAGTACTTC. Protein: CASTPWRNSYEQYF.

The chain has TRBV9 and TRBJ2-7; D call uncertain. Germline values: CDR1 SGDLS, CDR2 YYNGEE. The CDR3 totals 14 residues. Trimming took off 0 bases at V and 0 bases at J, with 7 bases between the two ends. In DNA, the CDR3 is TGTGCCAGCAGCGTAGCGGGCACCTCCTACGAGCAGTACTTC. Encoded protein: CASSVAGTSYEQYF.

The V call is TRBV18, the J call TRBJ2-2; D uncertain. The CDR3 is 12 amino acids. V lost 4 bases to trimming and J lost 5 bases, with 5 bases between them. The V gene's germline CDR1 is KGHSH and CDR2 LQKENI. The CDR3 sequence is CASSHGTGELFF. DNA for the CDR3: TGTGCCAGCTCACACGGGACCGGGGAGCTGTTTTTT.

Only one count was recorded for this clone. The V and J genes are TRBV6-5 and TRBJ1-2, with no clear D. Germline CDR1 reads MNHEY; CDR2 reads SVGAGI. The CDR3 covers 11 residues. Trimming cost V 6 bases and J 8 bases, with 10 bases left between them. The CDR3 bases are TGTGCCAGCAGGATAAACGGGGGCTACACCTTC. This encodes CASRINGGYTF.

The chain has TRBV19 and TRBJ2-7; 10 nucleotides align to TRBD1. V lost 5 bases, J lost 6 bases, and 10 bases stayed unmatched. From germline, CDR1 is LNHDA and CDR2 SQIVND (reference sequence). The CDR3 contains 15 residues. The chain's CDR3 is CASSVSRDRGREQYF. The CDR3, as DNA: TGTGCCAGTAGTGTCTCCCGGGACAGGGGTCGCGAGCAGTACTTC. Together with reference TRBV19 and TRBJ2-7, the CDR3 gives the full variable domain: DGGITQSPKYLFRKEGQNVTLSCEQNLNHDAMYWYRQDPGQGLRLIYYSQIVNDFQKGDIAEGYSVSREKKESFPLTVTSAQKNPTAFYLCASSVSRDRGREQYFGPGTRLTVT.

The CDR3 reads CASTNRQGGTEAFF. The DNA of the CDR3 is TGTGCCAGCACTAATCGGCAGGGAGGCACTGAAGCTTTCTTT. The genes are TRBV6-5 and TRBJ1-1, with a weak D call TRBD1 (5 bases). V was clipped by 7 bases and J by 4 bases, with 16 bases between them. This CDR3 has 14 amino acids. Germline CDR1 reads MNHEY; CDR2 reads SVGAGI.

This chain links TRBV5-1 with TRBJ2-5; 11 bases are a match to TRBD1. V lost 4 bases and J lost 5; bases outside the gene matches: 7. The germline V gene has CDR1 SGHRS and CDR2 YFSETQ. The CDR3 is 15 amino acids. CDR3 sequence (DNA): TGCGCCAGCAGCGACGGACAGGGGGCTGGGGAGACCCAGTACTTC. Residues: CASSDGQGAGETQYF.

The chain combines TRBV10-1 with TRBJ2-5; no clear D gene. Per the germline V gene, CDR1 is WNHNN and CDR2 is SYGVQD (reference sequence). V was clipped by 0 bases and J by 2 bases, with 7 bases between them. The CDR3 totals 14 residues. CDR3 loop: CASSESSVQETQYF. The CDR3 bases are TGCGCCAGCAGTGAGTCGTCAGTACAAGAGACCCAGTACTTC.

This rearrangement joins TRBV10-3 to TRBJ1-5, with 7 positions matching TRBD1. From germline, CDR1 is ENHRY and CDR2 SYGVKD. Germline trimming cut 2 bases from V and 7 bases from J; bases unmatched to any gene: 5. This CDR3 is built from 14 residues. The CDR3 region is CAISEEGGGQPQHF. CDR3 bases: TGTGCCATCAGTGAGGAAGGGGGCGGACAGCCCCAGCATTTT.

The chain uses TRBV10-3 and TRBJ1-4; D call uncertain. Trimming took off 2 bases at V and 7 bases at J, with 2 bases between the two ends. Germline V gives CDR1 ENHRY, CDR2 SYGVKD. The CDR3 is 11 amino acids. The DNA of the CDR3 is TGTGCCATCAGTGAGGGTGAAAAACTGTTTTTT. This translates into CAISEGEKLFF.

The rearrangement joins TRBV2 to TRBJ2-2; 10 bases fit TRBD2. The CDR3 has 15 amino acids. Germline V CDR1 and CDR2: SNHLY, FYNNEI. V was pared by 7 bases and J by 6 bases, with 8 bases of the junction left unmatched. Written as DNA, the CDR3 is TGTGCCAGCACACTAGCGGGGACAGTCGCCGGGGAGCTGTTTTTT. Residues: CASTLAGTVAGELFF. Full variable domain (rest looked up from reference TRBV2 and TRBJ2-2): EPEVTQTPSHQVTQMGQEVILRCVPISNHLYFYWYRQILGQKVEFLVSFYNNEISEKSEIFDDQFSVERPDGSNFTLKIRSTKLEDSAMYFCASTLAGTVAGELFFGEGSRLTVL.

The chain combines TRBV2 with TRBJ2-7; D is unclear. CDR1 and CDR2 (germline): SNHLY, FYNNEI. Trimming pared 2 bases from V and 2 bases from J, leaving 7 bases between. CDR3 length: 13 amino acids. CDR3 amino acids: CASSENTPYEQYF. The CDR3 bases are TGTGCCAGCAGTGAAAACACCCCCTACGAGCAGTACTTC.